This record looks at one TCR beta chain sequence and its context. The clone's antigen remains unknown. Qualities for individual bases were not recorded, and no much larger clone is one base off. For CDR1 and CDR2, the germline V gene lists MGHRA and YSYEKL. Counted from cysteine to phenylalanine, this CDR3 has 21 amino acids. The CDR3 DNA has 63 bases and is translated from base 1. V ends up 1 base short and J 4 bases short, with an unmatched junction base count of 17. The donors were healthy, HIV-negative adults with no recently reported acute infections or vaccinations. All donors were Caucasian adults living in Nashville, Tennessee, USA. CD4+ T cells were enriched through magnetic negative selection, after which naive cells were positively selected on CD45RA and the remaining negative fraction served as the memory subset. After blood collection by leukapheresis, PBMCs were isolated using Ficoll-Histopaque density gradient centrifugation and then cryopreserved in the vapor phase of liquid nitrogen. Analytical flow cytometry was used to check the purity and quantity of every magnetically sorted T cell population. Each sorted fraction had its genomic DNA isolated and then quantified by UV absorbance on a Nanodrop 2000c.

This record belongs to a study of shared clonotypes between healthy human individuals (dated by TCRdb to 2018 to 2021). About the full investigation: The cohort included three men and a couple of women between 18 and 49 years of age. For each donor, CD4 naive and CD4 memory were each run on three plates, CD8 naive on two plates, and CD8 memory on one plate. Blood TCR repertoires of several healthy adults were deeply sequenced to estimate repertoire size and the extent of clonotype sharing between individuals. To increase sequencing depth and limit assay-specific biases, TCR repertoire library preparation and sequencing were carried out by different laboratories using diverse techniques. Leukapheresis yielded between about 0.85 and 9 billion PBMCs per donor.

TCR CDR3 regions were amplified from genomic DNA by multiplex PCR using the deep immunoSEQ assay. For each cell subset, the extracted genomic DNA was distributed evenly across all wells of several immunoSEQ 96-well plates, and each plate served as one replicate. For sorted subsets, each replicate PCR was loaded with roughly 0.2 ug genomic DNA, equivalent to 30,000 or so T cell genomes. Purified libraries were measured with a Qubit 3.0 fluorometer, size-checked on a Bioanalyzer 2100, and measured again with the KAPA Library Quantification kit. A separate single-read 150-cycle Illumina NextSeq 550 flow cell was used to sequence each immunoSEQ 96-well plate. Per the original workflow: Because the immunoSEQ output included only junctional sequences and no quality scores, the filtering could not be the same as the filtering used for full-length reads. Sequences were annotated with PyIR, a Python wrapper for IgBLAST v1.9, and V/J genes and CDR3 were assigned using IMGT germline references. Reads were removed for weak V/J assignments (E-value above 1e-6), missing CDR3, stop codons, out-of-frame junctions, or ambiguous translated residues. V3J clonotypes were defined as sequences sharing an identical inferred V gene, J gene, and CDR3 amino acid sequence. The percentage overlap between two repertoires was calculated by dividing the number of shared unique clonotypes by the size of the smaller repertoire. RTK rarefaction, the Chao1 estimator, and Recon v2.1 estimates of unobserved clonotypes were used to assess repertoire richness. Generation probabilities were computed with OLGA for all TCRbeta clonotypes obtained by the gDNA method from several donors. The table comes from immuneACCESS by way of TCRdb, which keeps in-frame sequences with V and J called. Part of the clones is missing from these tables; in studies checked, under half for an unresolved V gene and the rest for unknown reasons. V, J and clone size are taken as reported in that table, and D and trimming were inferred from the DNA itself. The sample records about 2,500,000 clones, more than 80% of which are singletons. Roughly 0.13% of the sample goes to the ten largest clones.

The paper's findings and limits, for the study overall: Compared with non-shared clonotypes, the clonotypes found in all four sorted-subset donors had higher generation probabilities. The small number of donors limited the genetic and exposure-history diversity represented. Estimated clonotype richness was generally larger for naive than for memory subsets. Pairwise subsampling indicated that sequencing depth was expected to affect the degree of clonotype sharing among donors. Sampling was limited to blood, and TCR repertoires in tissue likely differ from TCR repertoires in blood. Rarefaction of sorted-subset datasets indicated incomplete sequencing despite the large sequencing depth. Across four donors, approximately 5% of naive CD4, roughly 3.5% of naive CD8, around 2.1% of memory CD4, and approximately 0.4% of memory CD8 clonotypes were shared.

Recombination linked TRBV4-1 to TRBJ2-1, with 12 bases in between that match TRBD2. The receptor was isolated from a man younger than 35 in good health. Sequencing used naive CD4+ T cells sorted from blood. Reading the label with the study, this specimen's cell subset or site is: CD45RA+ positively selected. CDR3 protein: CASSQGRTLPGLAGVYNEQFF. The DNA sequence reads TGCGCCAGCAGCCAAGGGAGAACCCTTCCGGGACTAGCGGGTGTTTACAATGAGCAGTTCTTC.